Listed here is a single TCR beta chain. CDR3 size: 14 residues. The germline gives CDR1 KGHDR, CDR2 SFDVKD. Trimming pared 2 bases from V and 4 bases from J, leaving 10 bases between. The source of the sample is a study of blood T cell repertoires in COVID-19. Grouping used clinical history reported by participants in a survey and questionnaire. Authors' methods: Reference gene primer amplification yielded estimated nucleated cell counts. Some clones are missing from TCRdb's copy, which holds only in-frame ones; the method was immunoSEQ multiplex PCR. V and J calls and clone size come straight from that table; D and trimming were deduced from the DNA. Among 250,000 or so clones listed, roughly nine tenths were seen once.

The TCR comes from a human donor in a cohort exposed to, infected with or recovered from COVID-19 (not recorded which). The donor label of this sample is uncertain. The rearrangement links TRBV24-1 to TRBJ1-2, with D uncertain. The sample taken for sequencing was PBMCs or T cells enriched from blood (not recorded which). The CDR3: CATSDSRRSYGYTF. CDR3 sequence (DNA): TGTGCCACCAGTGATTCAAGGAGAAGCTATGGCTACACCTTC.